This T cell receptor beta chain was retrieved from a study of cytomegalovirus exposure and HLA in healthy donors. Per germline, CDR1 LNHDA and CDR2 SQIVND (reference sequence). The V segment lost 7 bases and the J segment 5 bases; nucleotides outside the gene matches: 4. The CDR3 length is 15 residues. With 60 Vbeta and 13 Jbeta primers, the PCR was carried out. The method was immunoSEQ multiplex PCR; TCRdb's version includes in-frame clones alone and lacks a portion of them. The data show 150,000 to 200,000 clones, around three quarters seen once. Whole-study results and caveats: About 87% or about 30% of the time was how often most TCR beta V segments were productive, according to an earlier analysis. Available immune exposure information was restricted to CMV serostatus only.

Remarks on this clone: The antigen is unknown.

This TCR derives from a woman in her forties or fifties in good health and CMV-seronegative. The rearrangement links TRBV19 to TRBJ2-1; TRBD2 aligns across 14 bases. The sample consisted of PBMCs. The CDR3 sequence: CASTPGLAGDNEQFF. CDR3 bases: TGTGCCAGTACCCCGGGACTAGCGGGAGACAATGAGCAGTTCTTC.